The source of this T cell receptor (beta chain) is a study of cytomegalovirus exposure and HLA in healthy donors. Study in general: In a previous analysis, 110 million or so unique TCR beta sequences were found from some 180 million T cells. Researchers found that less than 90% of about 400 genotyped donors fell within the Caucasian-associated ancestry cluster.

Study observations and caveats: Reports indicated that the classifier achieved high specificity and sensitivity in diagnosing cytomegalovirus status. When analyzed later, a missense DCLRE1C variant was found to be linked to TCR beta V- and J-gene trimming.

Per the germline V gene, CDR1 is ENHRY and CDR2 is SYGVKD. CDR3 length equals 15 residues. Between the trimmed V and J ends, which lost 6 bases and 1 base, there was a span of 12 bases. Amplification used 60 Vbeta primers and 13 Jbeta primers. Method: immunoSEQ multiplex PCR; TCRdb's copy keeps in-frame clones and lacks some. The table shows roughly 130,000 clones, with just under 75% occurring only once. Remarks on this clone: Its specificity is not known.

This TCR derives from a man in his forties or fifties in good health and CMV-seropositive. This chain links TRBV10-3 with TRBJ2-2; maybe TRBD1 (5 bases). Sequencing input: PBMCs. CDR3 in amino acids: CAISITTGNTGELFF. For the CDR3, the DNA is TGTGCCATCAGCATTACCACAGGGAACACCGGGGAGCTGTTTTTT.